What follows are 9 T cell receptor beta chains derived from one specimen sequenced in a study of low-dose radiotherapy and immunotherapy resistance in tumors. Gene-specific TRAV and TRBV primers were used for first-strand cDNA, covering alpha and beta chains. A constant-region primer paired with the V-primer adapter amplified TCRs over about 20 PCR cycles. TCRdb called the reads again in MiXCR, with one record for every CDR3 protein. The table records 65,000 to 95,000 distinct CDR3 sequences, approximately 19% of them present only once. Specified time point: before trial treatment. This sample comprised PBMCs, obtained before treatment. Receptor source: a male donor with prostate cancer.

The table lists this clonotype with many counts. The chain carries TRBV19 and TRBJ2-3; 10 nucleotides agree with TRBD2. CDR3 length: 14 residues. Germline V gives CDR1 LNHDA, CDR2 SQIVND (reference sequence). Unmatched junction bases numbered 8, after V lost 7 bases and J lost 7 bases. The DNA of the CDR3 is TGTGCCAGTACGAAGCGGGGGGGCACGAATACGCAGTATTTT. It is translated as CASTKRGGTNTQYF.

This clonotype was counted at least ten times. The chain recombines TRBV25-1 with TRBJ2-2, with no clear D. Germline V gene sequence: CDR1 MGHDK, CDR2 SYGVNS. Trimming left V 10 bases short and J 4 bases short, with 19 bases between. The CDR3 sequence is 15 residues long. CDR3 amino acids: CATHPPGPGTGELFF. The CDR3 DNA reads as TGTGCCACCCACCCCCCTGGGCCGGGCACCGGGGAGCTGTTTTTT.

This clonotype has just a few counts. The CDR3: CASKRQLAGFTDTQYF. The CDR3 nucleotides are TGTGCCAGCAAAAGGCAACTAGCGGGATTCACAGATACGCAGTATTTT. The V call is TRBV12-3 or TRBV12-4, the J call TRBJ2-3; 10 nucleotides match TRBD2. J lost 2 bases, V lost 7 bases, and 9 bases had no gene match. The CDR3 has 16 residues.

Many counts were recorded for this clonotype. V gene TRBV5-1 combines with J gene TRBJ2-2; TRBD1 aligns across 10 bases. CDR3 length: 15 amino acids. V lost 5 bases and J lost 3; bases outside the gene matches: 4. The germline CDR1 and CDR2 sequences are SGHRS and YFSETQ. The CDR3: CASRTGGYDTGELFF. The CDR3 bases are TGCGCCAGCAGGACAGGGGGCTATGACACCGGGGAGCTGTTTTTT. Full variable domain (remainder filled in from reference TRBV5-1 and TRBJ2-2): KAGVTQTPRYLIKTRGQQVTLSCSPISGHRSVSWYQQTPGQGLQFLFEYFSETQRNKGNFPGRFSGRQFSNSRSEMNVSTLELGDSALYLCASRTGGYDTGELFFGEGSRLTVL.

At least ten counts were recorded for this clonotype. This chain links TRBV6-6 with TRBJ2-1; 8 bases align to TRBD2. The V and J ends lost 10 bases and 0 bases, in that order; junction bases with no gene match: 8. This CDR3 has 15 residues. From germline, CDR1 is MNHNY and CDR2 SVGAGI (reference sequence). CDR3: CATQSSGSSYNEQFF. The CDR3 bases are TGTGCCACCCAGTCGAGCGGGAGCTCCTACAATGAGCAGTTCTTC.

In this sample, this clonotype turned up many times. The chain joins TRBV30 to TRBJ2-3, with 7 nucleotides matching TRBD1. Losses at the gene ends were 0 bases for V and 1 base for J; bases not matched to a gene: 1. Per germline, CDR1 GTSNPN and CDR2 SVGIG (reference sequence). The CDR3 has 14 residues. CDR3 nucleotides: TGTGCCTGGAGTGTGCAGGGGGGCACAGATACGCAGTATTTT. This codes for CAWSVQGGTDTQYF.

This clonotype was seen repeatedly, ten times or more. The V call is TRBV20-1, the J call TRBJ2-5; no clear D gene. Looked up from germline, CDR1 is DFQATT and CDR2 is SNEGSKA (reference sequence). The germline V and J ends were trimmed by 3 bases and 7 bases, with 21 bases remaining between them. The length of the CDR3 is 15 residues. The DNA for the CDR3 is TGCAGTGCTAGTTCACCCGCGGACCAGTCCCGGACCCAGTACTTC. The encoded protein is CSASSPADQSRTQYF.

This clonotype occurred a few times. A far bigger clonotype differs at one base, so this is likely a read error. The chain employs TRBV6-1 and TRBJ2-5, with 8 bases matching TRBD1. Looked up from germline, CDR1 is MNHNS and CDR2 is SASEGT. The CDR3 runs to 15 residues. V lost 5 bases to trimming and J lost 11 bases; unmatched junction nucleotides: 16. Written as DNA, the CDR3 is TGTGCCAGCAGTACCCTCCGGGACAGGATCAATGAGCAGTACTTC. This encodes CASSTLRDRINEQYF.

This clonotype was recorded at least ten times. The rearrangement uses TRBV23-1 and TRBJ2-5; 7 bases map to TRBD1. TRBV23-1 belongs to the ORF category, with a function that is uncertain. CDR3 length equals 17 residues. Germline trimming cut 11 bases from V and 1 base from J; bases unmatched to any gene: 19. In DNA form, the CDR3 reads TGCGCCGGACTGAGAGACAGGGCCCGCTATGTCCAAGAGACCCAGTACTTC. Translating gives CAGLRDRARYVQETQYF.